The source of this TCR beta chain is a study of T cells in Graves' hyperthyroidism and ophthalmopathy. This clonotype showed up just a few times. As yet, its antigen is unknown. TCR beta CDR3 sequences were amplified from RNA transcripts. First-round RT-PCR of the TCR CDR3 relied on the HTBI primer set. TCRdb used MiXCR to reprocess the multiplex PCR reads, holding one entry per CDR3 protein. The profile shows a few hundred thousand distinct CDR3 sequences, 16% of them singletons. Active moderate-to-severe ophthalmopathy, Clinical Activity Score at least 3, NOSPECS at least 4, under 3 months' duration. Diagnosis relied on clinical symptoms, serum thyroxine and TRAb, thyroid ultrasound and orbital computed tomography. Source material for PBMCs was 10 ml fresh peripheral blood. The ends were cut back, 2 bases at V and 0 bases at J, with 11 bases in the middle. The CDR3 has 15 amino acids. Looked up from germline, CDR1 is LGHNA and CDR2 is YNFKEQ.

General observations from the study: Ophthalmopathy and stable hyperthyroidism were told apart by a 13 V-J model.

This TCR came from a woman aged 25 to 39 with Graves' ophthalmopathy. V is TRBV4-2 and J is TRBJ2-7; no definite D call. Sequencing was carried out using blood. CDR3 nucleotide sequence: TGTGCCAGCAGCCAATCAGAGGCTAGCTCCTACGAGCAGTACTTC. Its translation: CASSQSEASSYEQYF.